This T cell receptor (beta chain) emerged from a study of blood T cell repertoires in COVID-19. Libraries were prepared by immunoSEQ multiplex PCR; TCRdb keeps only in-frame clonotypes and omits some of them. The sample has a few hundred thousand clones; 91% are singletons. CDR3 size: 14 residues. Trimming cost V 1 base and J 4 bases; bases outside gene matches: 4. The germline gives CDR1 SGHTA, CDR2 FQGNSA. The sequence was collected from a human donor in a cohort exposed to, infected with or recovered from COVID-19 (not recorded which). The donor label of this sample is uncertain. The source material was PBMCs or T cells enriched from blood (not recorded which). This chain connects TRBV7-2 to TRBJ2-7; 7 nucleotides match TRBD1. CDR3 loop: CASSLVRDRYEQYF. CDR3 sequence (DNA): TGTGCCAGCAGCTTAGTTAGGGACAGATACGAGCAGTACTTC.